This TCR beta chain was captured in a study of cytomegalovirus exposure and HLA in healthy donors. Study findings and constraints: Rates of TCR association differed by HLA locus in a later analysis, with DRB1 highest and HLA-C lowest. There were reportedly fewer N-insertions in an Asian-associated ancestry cluster than the roughly 670-donor mean, in a later analysis.

Unmatched junction bases numbered 11, after V lost 6 bases and J lost 3 bases. The CDR3 loop spans 16 amino acids. Germline CDR1 is SNHLY and CDR2 is FYNNEI. Points on this clone: The antigen is undetermined.

Samples came from healthy bone marrow donors. The PCR made use of 60 Vbeta and 13 Jbeta primers. Here immunoSEQ multiplex PCR was the method, and the copy in TCRdb shows in-frame clones only, minus some. Among around 63,000 clones listed, roughly 78% were seen once. The receptor's source is a man aged 40-55 years in good health and CMV-seronegative. The chain links TRBV2 to TRBJ2-5; TRBD2 agrees at 9 bases. Sequenced material: PBMCs. CDR3 nucleotides: TGTGCCAGCAGCCCGGTAGGCGGGGGGGCCGAAGAGACCCAGTACTTC. This sequence encodes CASSPVGGGAEETQYF.